This T cell receptor beta chain was observed in a study of shared clonotypes between healthy human individuals. Profiled with immunoSEQ multiplex PCR; TCRdb holds only in-frame clones, not every one. Of about 470,000 clones listed, 79% were seen once; the top ten hold under 15%. The CDR3 spans 12 residues. The germline V gene encodes CDR1 SGHAT and CDR2 FQDESV (reference sequence). Trimming removed 0 bases from V and 8 bases from J, with 5 bases in between. The source is a woman between 40 and 50 years old in good health. Some clones in this sample may be carry-over from other donors' samples. Sequencing used PBMCs. The chain combines TRBV11-1 with TRBJ2-1; D unclear. The CDR3 region is CASSLASHEQFF. The CDR3 DNA reads TGTGCCAGCAGCTTAGCTAGTCATGAGCAGTTCTTC. The full variable domain, completed using reference TRBV11-1 and TRBJ2-1, is EAEVAQSPRYKITEKSQAVAFWCDPISGHATLYWYRQILGQGPELLVQFQDESVVDDSQLPKDRFSAERLKGVDSTLKIQPAELGDSAMYLCASSLASHEQFFGPGTRLTVL.